This T cell receptor (beta chain) appears in the sequencing data of a study of T cell responses to AZD1222 COVID-19 vaccine. Assay used: immunoSEQ multiplex PCR; TCRdb lists only in-frame clones, some missing. The sample carries around 130,000 clones, approximately 85% recorded once. V lost 1 base and J lost 7, with 13 bases in between. From germline, CDR1 is SGHVS and CDR2 FQNEAQ. This CDR3 has 14 amino acids. This specimen consisted of peripheral blood, obtained on day 0 of AZD1222 vaccination. J is TRBJ1-2 and V is TRBV7-8, with D possibly matching TRBD1 (6 bases). The sequence derives from an adult in good health. The CDR3 loop reads CASSLDRADLGYTF. CDR3 in DNA: TGTGCCAGCAGCTTAGACAGGGCGGACCTTGGCTACACCTTC.